This note documents a single TCR beta chain sequence. Its cognate antigen is unknown. Here immunoSEQ multiplex PCR was the method, and the copy in TCRdb shows in-frame clones only, minus some. The data contain around 270,000 clones, 70% to 90% of them seen just once; the ten biggest clones take up nearly 3%. Treatment denoted: 15 to 20 received Ad26.COV2.S at low or high dose, single or two shots; 5 received placebo; per-sample allocation not given. Specimens were obtained on day 63 following the first vaccine or placebo injection. The vaccine delivered Wuhan-strain SARS-CoV-2 spike through an Ad26 vector. The source of the sample is a study of Ad26.COV2.S vaccination and SARS-CoV-2 variants. Turning to the study itself: Intramuscularly, Ad26.COV2.S was given either once or twice, 56 days apart.

Study-wide points: People who got the vaccine or the placebo had similar non-spike TCR breadth. Substantial breadth in spike-specific CD8+ and CD4+ T cell responses was reportedly seen after vaccination.

Germline CDR1 and CDR2: SGDLS and YYNGEE. The CDR3 spans 15 residues. The V end lost 3 bases, the J end lost 4 bases, and 16 bases lay between the germline ends. The receptor was isolated from a person aged 18-60 years who received the Ad26.COV2.S COVID-19 vaccine or a placebo. This chain connects TRBV9 to TRBJ1-2; no clear D. Sequencing used peripheral blood, obtained in a trial of Ad26.COV2.S vaccine versus placebo. CDR3 sequence reads: CASSARTPGGYGYTF. The CDR3, as DNA: TGTGCCAGCAGCGCCAGGACCCCGGGCGGCTATGGCTACACCTTC. Variable domain in full (rest from reference TRBV9 and TRBJ1-2): DSGVTQTPKHLITATGQRVTLRCSPRSGDLSVYWYQQSLDQGLQFLIQYYNGEERAKGNILERFSAQQFPDLHSELNLSSLELGDSALYFCASSARTPGGYGYTFGSGTRLTVV.